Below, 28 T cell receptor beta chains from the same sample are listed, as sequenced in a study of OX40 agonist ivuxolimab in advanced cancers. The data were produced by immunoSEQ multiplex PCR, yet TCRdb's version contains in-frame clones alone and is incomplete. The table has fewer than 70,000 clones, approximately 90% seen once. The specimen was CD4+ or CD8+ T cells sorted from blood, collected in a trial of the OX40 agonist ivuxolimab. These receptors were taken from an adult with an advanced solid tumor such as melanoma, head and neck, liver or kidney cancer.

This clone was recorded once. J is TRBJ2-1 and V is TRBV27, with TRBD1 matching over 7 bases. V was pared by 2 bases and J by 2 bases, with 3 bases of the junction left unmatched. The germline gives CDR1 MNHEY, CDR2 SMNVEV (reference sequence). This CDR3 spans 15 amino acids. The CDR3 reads CASSLLGTAYNEQFF. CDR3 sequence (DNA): TGTGCCAGCAGTTTACTAGGGACAGCCTACAATGAGCAGTTCTTC.

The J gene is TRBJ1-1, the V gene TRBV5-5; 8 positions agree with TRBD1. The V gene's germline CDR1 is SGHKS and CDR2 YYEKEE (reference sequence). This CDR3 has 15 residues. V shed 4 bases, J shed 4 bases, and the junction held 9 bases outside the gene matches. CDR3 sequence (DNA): TGTGCCAGCAGCCTACTGGACAGGGTGAGCACTGAAGCTTTCTTT. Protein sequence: CASSLLDRVSTEAFF.

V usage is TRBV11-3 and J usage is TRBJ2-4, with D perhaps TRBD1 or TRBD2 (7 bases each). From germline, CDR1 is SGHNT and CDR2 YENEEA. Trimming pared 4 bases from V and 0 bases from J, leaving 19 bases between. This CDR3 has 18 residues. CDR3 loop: CASSSGGQPVLAKNIQYF. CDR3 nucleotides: TGTGCCAGCAGCTCGGGGGGACAGCCTGTACTAGCCAAAAACATTCAGTACTTC.

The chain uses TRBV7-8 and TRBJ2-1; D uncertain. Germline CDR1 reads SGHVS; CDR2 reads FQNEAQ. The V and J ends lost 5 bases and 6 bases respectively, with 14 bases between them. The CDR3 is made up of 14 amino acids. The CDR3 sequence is CASSQRPGPNEQFF. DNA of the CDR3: TGTGCCAGCAGCCAACGGCCGGGTCCCAATGAGCAGTTCTTC. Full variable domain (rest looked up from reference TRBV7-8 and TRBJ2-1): GAGVSQSPRYKVAKRGQDVALRCDPISGHVSLFWYQQALGQGPEFLTYFQNEAQLDKSGLPSDRFFAERPEGSVSTLKIQRTQQEDSAVYLCASSQRPGPNEQFFGPGTRLTVL.

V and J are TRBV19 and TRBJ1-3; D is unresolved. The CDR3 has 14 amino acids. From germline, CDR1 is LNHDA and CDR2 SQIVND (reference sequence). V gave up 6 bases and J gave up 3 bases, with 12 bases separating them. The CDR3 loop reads CASRTRASGNTIYF. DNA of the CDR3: TGTGCCAGTAGGACCCGGGCTAGTGGAAACACCATATATTTT.

The CDR3, as DNA: TGTGCCAGCAGCTTATTAGAGACCCAGTACTTC. It encodes CASSLLETQYF. The chain is built from TRBV7-9 and TRBJ2-5; no definite D call. In germline, CDR1 is SEHNR, CDR2 FQNEAQ (reference sequence). V lost 2 bases and J 4 bases, leaving 2 bases between the germline ends. The CDR3 spans 11 residues.

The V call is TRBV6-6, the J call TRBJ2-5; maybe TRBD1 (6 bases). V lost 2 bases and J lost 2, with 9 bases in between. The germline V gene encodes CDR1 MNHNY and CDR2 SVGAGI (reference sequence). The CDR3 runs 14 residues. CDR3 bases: TGTGCCAGCAGTTACGGGCAGGGGCAAGAGACCCAGTACTTC. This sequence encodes CASSYGQGQETQYF.

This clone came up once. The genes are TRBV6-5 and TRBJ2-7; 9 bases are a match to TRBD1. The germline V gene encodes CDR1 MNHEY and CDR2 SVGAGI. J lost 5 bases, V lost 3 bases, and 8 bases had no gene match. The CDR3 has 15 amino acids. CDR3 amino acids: CASSYWAGQGNEQYF. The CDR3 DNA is TGTGCCAGCAGTTATTGGGCGGGACAGGGCAACGAGCAGTACTTC.

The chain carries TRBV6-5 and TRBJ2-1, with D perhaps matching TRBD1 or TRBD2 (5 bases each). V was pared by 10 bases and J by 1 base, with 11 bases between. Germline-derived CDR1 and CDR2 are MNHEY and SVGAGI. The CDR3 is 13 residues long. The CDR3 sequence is CATRWGSYNEQFF. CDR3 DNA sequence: TGTGCCACCAGATGGGGGTCCTACAATGAGCAGTTCTTC.

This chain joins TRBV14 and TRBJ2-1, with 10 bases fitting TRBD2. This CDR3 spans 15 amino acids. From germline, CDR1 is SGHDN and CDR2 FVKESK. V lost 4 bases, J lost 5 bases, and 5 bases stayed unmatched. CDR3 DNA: TGTGCCAGCAGCCTAACTAGCGGGATAAACAATGAGCAGTTCTTC. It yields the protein CASSLTSGINNEQFF.

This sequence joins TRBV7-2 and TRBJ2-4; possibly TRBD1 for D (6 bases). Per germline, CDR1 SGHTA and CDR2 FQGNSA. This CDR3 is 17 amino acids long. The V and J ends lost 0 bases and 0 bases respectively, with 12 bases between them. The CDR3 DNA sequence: TGTGCCAGCAGCTTAGCCCACAGGGATCTAGCCAAAAACATTCAGTACTTC. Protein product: CASSLAHRDLAKNIQYF. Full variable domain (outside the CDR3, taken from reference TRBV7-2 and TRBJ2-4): GAGVSQSPSNKVTEKGKDVELRCDPISGHTALYWYRQSLGQGLEFLIYFQGNSAPDKSGLPSDRFSAERTGGSVSTLTIQRTQQEDSAVYLCASSLAHRDLAKNIQYFGAGTRLSVL.

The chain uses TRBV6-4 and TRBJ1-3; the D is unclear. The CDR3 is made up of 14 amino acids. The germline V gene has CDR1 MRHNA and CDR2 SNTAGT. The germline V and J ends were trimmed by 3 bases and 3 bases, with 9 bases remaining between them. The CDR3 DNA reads TGTGCCAGCAGTGAGGGAGGCCGTGGAAACACCATATATTTT. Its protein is CASSEGGRGNTIYF.

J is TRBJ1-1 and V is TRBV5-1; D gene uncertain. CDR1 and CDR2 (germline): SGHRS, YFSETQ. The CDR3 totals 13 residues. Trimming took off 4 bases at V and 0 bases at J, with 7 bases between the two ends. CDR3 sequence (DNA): TGCGCCAGCAGCCCGCAGGTGAACACTGAAGCTTTCTTT. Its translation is CASSPQVNTEAFF.

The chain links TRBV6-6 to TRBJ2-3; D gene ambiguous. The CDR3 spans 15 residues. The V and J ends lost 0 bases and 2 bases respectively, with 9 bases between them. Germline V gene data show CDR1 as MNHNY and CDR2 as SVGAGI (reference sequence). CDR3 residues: CASSYSIGSTDTQYF. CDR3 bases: TGTGCCAGCAGTTACTCGATCGGATCCACAGATACGCAGTATTTT.

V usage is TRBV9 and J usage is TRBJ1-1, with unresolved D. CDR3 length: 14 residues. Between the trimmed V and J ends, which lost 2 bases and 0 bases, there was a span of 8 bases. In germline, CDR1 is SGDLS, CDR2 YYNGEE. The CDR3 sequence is CASSVDSLNTEAFF. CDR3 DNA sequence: TGTGCCAGCAGCGTGGACTCCTTGAACACTGAAGCTTTCTTT.

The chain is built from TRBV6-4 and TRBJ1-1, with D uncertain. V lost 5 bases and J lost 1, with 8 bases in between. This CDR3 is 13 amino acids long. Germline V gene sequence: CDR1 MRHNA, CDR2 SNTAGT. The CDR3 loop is CASSPEGNTEAFF. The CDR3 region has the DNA TGTGCCAGCAGTCCAGAGGGGAACACTGAAGCTTTCTTT.

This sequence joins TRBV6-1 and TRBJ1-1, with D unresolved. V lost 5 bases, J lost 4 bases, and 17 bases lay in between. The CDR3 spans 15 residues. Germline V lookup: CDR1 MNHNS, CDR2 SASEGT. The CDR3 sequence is CASSTGPGRSTEAFF. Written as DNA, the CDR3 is TGTGCCAGCAGTACCGGACCCGGTCGTAGCACTGAAGCTTTCTTT.

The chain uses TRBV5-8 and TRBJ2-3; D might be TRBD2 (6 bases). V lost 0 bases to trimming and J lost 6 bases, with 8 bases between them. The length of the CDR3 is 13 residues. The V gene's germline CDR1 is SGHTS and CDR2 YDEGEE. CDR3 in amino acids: CASSLVEGDTQYF. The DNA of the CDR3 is TGTGCCAGCAGCTTGGTGGAGGGGGATACGCAGTATTTT.

In DNA, the CDR3 is TGCGCCAGCAGCCAAGATCTGAGAGATGACGGAAGCTATGGCTACACCTTC. It specifies CASSQDLRDDGSYGYTF. The chain couples TRBV4-3 to TRBJ1-2; no firm D call. Germline V lookup: CDR1 LGHNA, CDR2 YSLEER. The germline V and J ends were trimmed by 0 bases and 4 bases, with 18 bases remaining between them. The CDR3 runs to 17 residues.

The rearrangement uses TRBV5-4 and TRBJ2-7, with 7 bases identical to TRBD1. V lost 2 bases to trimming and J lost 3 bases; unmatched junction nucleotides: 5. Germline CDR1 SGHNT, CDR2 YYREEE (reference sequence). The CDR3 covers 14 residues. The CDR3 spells CASSLQGLGYEQYF. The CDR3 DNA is TGTGCCAGCAGCTTACAGGGGTTGGGCTACGAGCAGTACTTC.

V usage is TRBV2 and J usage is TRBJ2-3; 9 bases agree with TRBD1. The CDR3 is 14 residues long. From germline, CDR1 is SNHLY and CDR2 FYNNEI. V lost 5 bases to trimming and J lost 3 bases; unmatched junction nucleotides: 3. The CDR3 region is CASSRQGVTDTQYF. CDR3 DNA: TGTGCCAGCAGTAGACAGGGGGTGACAGATACGCAGTATTTT.

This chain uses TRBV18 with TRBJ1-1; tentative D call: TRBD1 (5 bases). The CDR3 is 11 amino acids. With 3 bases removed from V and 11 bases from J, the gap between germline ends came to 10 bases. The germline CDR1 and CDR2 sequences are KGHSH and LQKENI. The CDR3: CASSPTVEAFF. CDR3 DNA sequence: TGTGCCAGCTCACCGACAGTTGAGGCTTTCTTT.

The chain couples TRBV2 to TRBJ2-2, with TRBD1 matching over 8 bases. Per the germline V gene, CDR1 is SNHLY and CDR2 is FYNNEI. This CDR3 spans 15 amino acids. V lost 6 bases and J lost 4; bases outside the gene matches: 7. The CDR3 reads CASRDRGAGTGELFF. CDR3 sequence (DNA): TGTGCCAGCAGAGACAGGGGAGCGGGCACCGGGGAGCTGTTTTTT.

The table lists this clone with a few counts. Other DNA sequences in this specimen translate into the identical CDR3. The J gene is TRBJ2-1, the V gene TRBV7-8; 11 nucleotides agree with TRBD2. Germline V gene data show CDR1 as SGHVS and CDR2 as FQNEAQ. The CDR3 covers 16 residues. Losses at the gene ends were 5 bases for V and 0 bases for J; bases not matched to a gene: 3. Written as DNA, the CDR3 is TGTGCCAGCAGCCTCGGGACTAGCGGCTCCTACAATGAGCAGTTCTTC. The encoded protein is CASSLGTSGSYNEQFF. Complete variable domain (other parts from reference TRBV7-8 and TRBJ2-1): GAGVSQSPRYKVAKRGQDVALRCDPISGHVSLFWYQQALGQGPEFLTYFQNEAQLDKSGLPSDRFFAERPEGSVSTLKIQRTQQEDSAVYLCASSLGTSGSYNEQFFGPGTRLTVL.

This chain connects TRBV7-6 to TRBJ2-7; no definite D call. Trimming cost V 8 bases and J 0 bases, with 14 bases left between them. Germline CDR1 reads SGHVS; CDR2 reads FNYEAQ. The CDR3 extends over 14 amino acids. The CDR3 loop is CASVRVASSYEQYF. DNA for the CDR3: TGTGCCAGCGTAAGGGTTGCAAGCTCCTACGAGCAGTACTTC. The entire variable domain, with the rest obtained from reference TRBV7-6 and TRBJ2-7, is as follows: GAGVSQSPRYKVTKRGQDVALRCDPISGHVSLYWYRQALGQGPEFLTYFNYEAQQDKSGLPNDRFSAERPEGSISTLTIQRTEQRDSAMYRCASVRVASSYEQYFGPGTRLTVT.

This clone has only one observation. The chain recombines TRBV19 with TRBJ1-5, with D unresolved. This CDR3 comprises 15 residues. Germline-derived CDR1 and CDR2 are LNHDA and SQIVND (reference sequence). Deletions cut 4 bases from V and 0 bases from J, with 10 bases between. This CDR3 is CASSTQRNSNQPQHF. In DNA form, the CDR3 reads TGTGCCAGTAGTACACAGCGTAATAGCAATCAGCCCCAGCATTTT.

The CDR3 sequence: CASSAEISGRRGYTF. In DNA form, the CDR3 reads TGTGCCAGCAGTGCCGAGATCTCAGGGAGGCGAGGCTACACCTTC. The gene calls are TRBV27 and TRBJ1-2, with D perhaps TRBD1 (5 bases). This CDR3 comprises 15 residues. V was clipped by 5 bases and J by 8 bases, with 21 bases between them. From germline, CDR1 is MNHEY and CDR2 SMNVEV (reference sequence).

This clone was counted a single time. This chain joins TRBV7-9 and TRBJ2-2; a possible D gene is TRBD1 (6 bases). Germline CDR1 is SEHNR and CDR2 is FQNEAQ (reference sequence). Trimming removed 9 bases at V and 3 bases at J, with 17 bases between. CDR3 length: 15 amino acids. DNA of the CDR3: TGTGCCAGAACCTCCCAGGGGTCTGACACCGGGGAGCTGTTTTTT. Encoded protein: CARTSQGSDTGELFF. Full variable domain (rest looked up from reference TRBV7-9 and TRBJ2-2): DTGVSQNPRHKITKRGQNVTFRCDPISEHNRLYWYRQTLGQGPEFLTYFQNEAQLEKSRLLSDRFSAERPKGSFSTLEIQRTEQGDSAMYLCARTSQGSDTGELFFGEGSRLTVL.